These T cell receptor beta chains were read from a single sample in a study of blood T cell repertoires in COVID-19. Method: immunoSEQ multiplex PCR; TCRdb's copy keeps in-frame clones and lacks some. The sample contains under 200,000 clones, less than 90% of which appear only once. Sequencing was carried out using peripheral blood. Source of these receptors: a woman between 70 and 85 years old with COVID-19, enrolled during active disease. The CDR3 runs from the conserved cysteine through the conserved F or W. Fields, in order: D gene, clone size, J gene, CDR3 length, V gene, CDR3 DNA, CDR3 protein. D genes are given only for firm matches. A row's size may be missing; if present it is once, few, many or a size class.

d_call: -; clone_size: -; j_call: TRBJ2-2; cdr3_length: 13; v_call: TRBV6-1; cdr3_nt: TGTGCCAGCGTTGACAGAGTTGCCGGGGAGCTGTTTTTT; cdr3_aa: CASVDRVAGELFF
d_call: -; clone_size: -; j_call: TRBJ1-2; cdr3_length: 13; v_call: TRBV25-1; cdr3_nt: TGTGCCAGCAGCAAGGGGGTCAACTATGGCTACACCTTC; cdr3_aa: CASSKGVNYGYTF
d_call: TRBD2; clone_size: -; j_call: TRBJ2-7; cdr3_length: 16; v_call: TRBV7-2; cdr3_nt: TGTGCCAGCAGCCACCCGCTAGCGGGAGTCTCCTACGAGCAGTACTTC; cdr3_aa: CASSHPLAGVSYEQYF
d_call: TRBD2; clone_size: once; j_call: TRBJ2-5; cdr3_length: 16; v_call: TRBV15; cdr3_nt: TGTGCCACCAGCAGAGAGAGGCTAGCGGGGGGGGAGACCCAGTACTTC; cdr3_aa: CATSRERLAGGETQYF
d_call: -; clone_size: -; j_call: TRBJ1-2; cdr3_length: 13; v_call: TRBV6-1; cdr3_nt: TGTGCCAGCAGTGACGGGACAAACTATGGCTACACCTTC; cdr3_aa: CASSDGTNYGYTF
d_call: -; clone_size: -; j_call: TRBJ1-6; cdr3_length: 14; v_call: TRBV7-2; cdr3_nt: TGTGCCAGCAGCGCCCGGGACACCGATTCACCCCTCCACTTT; cdr3_aa: CASSARDTDSPLHF
d_call: TRBD1; clone_size: -; j_call: TRBJ1-5; cdr3_length: 15; v_call: TRBV30; cdr3_nt: TGTGCCTGGAGTGTTCGGGACAGGGGGAATCAGCCCCAGCATTTT; cdr3_aa: CAWSVRDRGNQPQHF
d_call: -; clone_size: few; j_call: TRBJ1-6; cdr3_length: 15; v_call: TRBV9; cdr3_nt: TGTGCCAGCAGCGTAGTGGGGGGGGCAGATTCACCCCTCCACTTT; cdr3_aa: CASSVVGGADSPLHF
d_call: -; clone_size: -; j_call: TRBJ1-3; cdr3_length: 16; v_call: TRBV5-5; cdr3_nt: TGTGCCAGCAGCTTGTCCCCCGGAGTCTCTGGAAACACCATATATTTT; cdr3_aa: CASSLSPGVSGNTIYF
d_call: TRBD2; clone_size: -; j_call: TRBJ2-3; cdr3_length: 17; v_call: TRBV7-3; cdr3_nt: TGTGCCAGCAGCTCCTTGGTGGGGAGGGATTTATCGGATACGCAGTATTTT; cdr3_aa: CASSSLVGRDLSDTQYF
d_call: -; clone_size: -; j_call: TRBJ1-2; cdr3_length: 10; v_call: TRBV20-1; cdr3_nt: TGCAGTGCTCCCGGCGGTGGCTACACCTTC; cdr3_aa: CSAPGGGYTF
d_call: -; clone_size: -; j_call: TRBJ1-2; cdr3_length: 13; v_call: TRBV5-6; cdr3_nt: TGTGCCAGCAGCACTGGACAGAACTATGGCTACACCTTC; cdr3_aa: CASSTGQNYGYTF
d_call: TRBD1; clone_size: -; j_call: TRBJ1-5; cdr3_length: 15; v_call: TRBV30; cdr3_nt: TGTGCCTGGAGTGTACTTCAGGGGGCTGGTCAGCCCCAGCATTTT; cdr3_aa: CAWSVLQGAGQPQHF
d_call: TRBD2; clone_size: -; j_call: TRBJ2-7; cdr3_length: 14; v_call: TRBV7-8; cdr3_nt: TGTGCCAGCAGCTTAGTAAATTTGGGGAGGGGGCAGTACTTC; cdr3_aa: CASSLVNLGRGQYF
d_call: TRBD2; clone_size: -; j_call: TRBJ2-1; cdr3_length: 13; v_call: TRBV30; cdr3_nt: TGTGCCTTCCCCGGGACTAGCGGGAATGAGCAGTTCTTC; cdr3_aa: CAFPGTSGNEQFF
d_call: -; clone_size: -; j_call: TRBJ1-3; cdr3_length: 16; v_call: TRBV19; cdr3_nt: TGTGCCAGTAGTATATTATGGCCCAGGCCTGGAAACACCATATATTTT; cdr3_aa: CASSILWPRPGNTIYF
d_call: -; clone_size: -; j_call: TRBJ2-2; cdr3_length: 12; v_call: TRBV9; cdr3_nt: TGTGCCAGCAGGCCCGGGACCGGGGAGCTGTTTTTT; cdr3_aa: CASRPGTGELFF
d_call: TRBD1; clone_size: -; j_call: TRBJ2-7; cdr3_length: 14; v_call: TRBV6-5; cdr3_nt: TGTGCCGTTACAGGACAGGGGGTTGTAAGCGAGCAGTACTTC; cdr3_aa: CAVTGQGVVSEQYF
d_call: TRBD1; clone_size: once; j_call: TRBJ1-1; cdr3_length: 11; v_call: TRBV20-1; cdr3_nt: TGCAGTGCCACAGGACAGGGTGAAGCTTTCTTT; cdr3_aa: CSATGQGEAFF
d_call: -; clone_size: -; j_call: TRBJ2-5; cdr3_length: 15; v_call: TRBV5-6; cdr3_nt: TGTGCCAGCAGCCGGGACATCTCCAGTGTGGAGACCCAGTACTTC; cdr3_aa: CASSRDISSVETQYF
d_call: TRBD1; clone_size: -; j_call: TRBJ1-2; cdr3_length: 13; v_call: TRBV28; cdr3_nt: TGTGCCAGCGGCCGGGACAGGGGCGGTCAGGGCACCTTC; cdr3_aa: CASGRDRGGQGTF
d_call: -; clone_size: -; j_call: TRBJ1-2; cdr3_length: 12; v_call: TRBV24-1; cdr3_nt: TGTGCCACTTCCAGTGGCCGTGGTGGCTACACCTTC; cdr3_aa: CATSSGRGGYTF
d_call: -; clone_size: -; j_call: TRBJ2-1; cdr3_length: 13; v_call: TRBV12-3/TRBV12-4; cdr3_nt: TGTGCCAGCAGTCAAGAATCTCTAGGTGGGGCGTTCTTC; cdr3_aa: CASSQESLGGAFF
d_call: -; clone_size: -; j_call: TRBJ1-1; cdr3_length: 13; v_call: TRBV6-6; cdr3_nt: TGTGCCAGCACCCGGGGGGGGTGGCCGGAAGCTTTCTTT; cdr3_aa: CASTRGGWPEAFF
d_call: -; clone_size: -; j_call: TRBJ1-2; cdr3_length: 13; v_call: TRBV2; cdr3_nt: TGTGCCAGCAGTGAAGGGACTGATTATGGCTACACCTTC; cdr3_aa: CASSEGTDYGYTF
d_call: TRBD2; clone_size: few; j_call: TRBJ2-1; cdr3_length: 14; v_call: TRBV2; cdr3_nt: TGTGCCAGCAGGACTAGCGGGGAGTACAATGAGCAGTTCTTC; cdr3_aa: CASRTSGEYNEQFF
d_call: -; clone_size: few; j_call: TRBJ1-6; cdr3_length: 14; v_call: TRBV30; cdr3_nt: TGTGCCTGGACTCTAGGAGGCCATACTTCACCCCTCCACTTT; cdr3_aa: CAWTLGGHTSPLHF
d_call: TRBD1; clone_size: -; j_call: TRBJ2-5; cdr3_length: 17; v_call: TRBV19; cdr3_nt: TGTGCCAGTAGTATCGGACAGGGAAGGGTGTACCAAGAGACCCAGTACTTC; cdr3_aa: CASSIGQGRVYQETQYF
d_call: TRBD1; clone_size: once; j_call: TRBJ2-1; cdr3_length: 16; v_call: TRBV12-5; cdr3_nt: TGTGCTAGTGGTTTGCCCGGGACAGAGGTTCCCAATGAGCAGTTCTTC; cdr3_aa: CASGLPGTEVPNEQFF
d_call: -; clone_size: -; j_call: TRBJ1-3; cdr3_length: 15; v_call: TRBV27; cdr3_nt: TGTGCCAGCAGTAGCCAGGCCGTCTCTGGAAACACCATATATTTT; cdr3_aa: CASSSQAVSGNTIYF
d_call: -; clone_size: -; j_call: TRBJ2-1; cdr3_length: 16; v_call: TRBV7-9; cdr3_nt: TGTGCCAGCAGCTTAGGACGGAGGGGACTTGACGGGGCGCGGTTCTTC; cdr3_aa: CASSLGRRGLDGARFF
d_call: -; clone_size: -; j_call: TRBJ1-4; cdr3_length: 15; v_call: TRBV7-2; cdr3_nt: TGTGCCAGCAGCTTAGTTGGGGGGGGACATGAAAAACTGTTTTTT; cdr3_aa: CASSLVGGGHEKLFF
d_call: -; clone_size: once; j_call: TRBJ2-2; cdr3_length: 12; v_call: TRBV7-7; cdr3_nt: TGTGCCAGCAGCCCCCCCGGGGGGGAGCTGTTTTTT; cdr3_aa: CASSPPGGELFF
d_call: -; clone_size: -; j_call: TRBJ1-2; cdr3_length: 14; v_call: TRBV3-1/TRBV3-2; cdr3_nt: TGTGCCAGCAGCCAAGGACAGGCAACCTATGGCTACACCTTC; cdr3_aa: CASSQGQATYGYTF
d_call: -; clone_size: few; j_call: TRBJ1-3; cdr3_length: 15; v_call: TRBV24-1; cdr3_nt: TGTGCCACCAGTGAGGGGGGAGCAGGCGGAAACACCATATATTTT; cdr3_aa: CATSEGGAGGNTIYF
d_call: TRBD2; clone_size: -; j_call: TRBJ2-1; cdr3_length: 14; v_call: TRBV27; cdr3_nt: TGTGCCAGCAGTTTAACGGCTAGCGGCCGTGAGCAGTTCTTC; cdr3_aa: CASSLTASGREQFF
d_call: -; clone_size: -; j_call: TRBJ1-6; cdr3_length: 15; v_call: TRBV27; cdr3_nt: TGTGCCAGCAGTTTACCCTTCTCCTATAATTCACCCCTCCACTTT; cdr3_aa: CASSLPFSYNSPLHF
d_call: -; clone_size: once; j_call: TRBJ1-1; cdr3_length: 13; v_call: TRBV9; cdr3_nt: TGTGCCAGCAGCGTAGAGGCGGGAACTGAAGCTTTCTTT; cdr3_aa: CASSVEAGTEAFF
d_call: -; clone_size: -; j_call: TRBJ2-4; cdr3_length: 11; v_call: TRBV20-1; cdr3_nt: TGCAGTGCCATCAAGGGGAACATTCAGTACTTC; cdr3_aa: CSAIKGNIQYF
d_call: TRBD1; clone_size: -; j_call: TRBJ1-5; cdr3_length: 13; v_call: TRBV10-3; cdr3_nt: TGTGCCATCAGTGAGGACAGGGCTCAGCCCCAGCATTTT; cdr3_aa: CAISEDRAQPQHF
d_call: -; clone_size: -; j_call: TRBJ2-2; cdr3_length: 13; v_call: TRBV5-6; cdr3_nt: TGTGCCAGCAGCTGGGCACCAACCGGGGAGCTGTTTTTT; cdr3_aa: CASSWAPTGELFF
d_call: -; clone_size: -; j_call: TRBJ1-2; cdr3_length: 14; v_call: TRBV14; cdr3_nt: TGTGCCAGCAGCCAAGGCCGGCAGGTTTATGGCTACACCTTC; cdr3_aa: CASSQGRQVYGYTF
d_call: TRBD1; clone_size: few; j_call: TRBJ1-2; cdr3_length: 15; v_call: TRBV6-5; cdr3_nt: TGTGCCAGCAGTTACAGACAGGGAAGGTCCTCTGGCTACACCTTC; cdr3_aa: CASSYRQGRSSGYTF
d_call: -; clone_size: once; j_call: TRBJ1-1; cdr3_length: 13; v_call: TRBV19; cdr3_nt: TGTGCCAGTACCCGAAACGGTGGCAGGGAAGCTTTCTTT; cdr3_aa: CASTRNGGREAFF
d_call: TRBD1; clone_size: -; j_call: TRBJ1-5; cdr3_length: 14; v_call: TRBV10-3; cdr3_nt: TGTGCCATCAGTCAGGACAGGGAAGGCCAGCCCCAGCATTTT; cdr3_aa: CAISQDREGQPQHF
d_call: -; clone_size: -; j_call: TRBJ1-3; cdr3_length: 17; v_call: TRBV30; cdr3_nt: TGTGCCTGGAGTGTAGGCGGTCAGAGTAGCTCTGGAAACACCATATATTTT; cdr3_aa: CAWSVGGQSSSGNTIYF
d_call: -; clone_size: -; j_call: TRBJ1-1; cdr3_length: 15; v_call: TRBV28; cdr3_nt: TGTGCCAGCAGTTCCCCTATTGGGGCCACCACTGAAGCTTTCTTT; cdr3_aa: CASSSPIGATTEAFF
d_call: -; clone_size: -; j_call: TRBJ1-5; cdr3_length: 10; v_call: TRBV6-5; cdr3_nt: TGTGCCATAGCCCAGCAGCCCCAGCATTTT; cdr3_aa: CAIAQQPQHF
d_call: -; clone_size: -; j_call: TRBJ2-3; cdr3_length: 13; v_call: TRBV7-2; cdr3_nt: TGTGCCAGCAGCTTAGCCCGACAAGATACGCAGTATTTT; cdr3_aa: CASSLARQDTQYF
d_call: TRBD1; clone_size: -; j_call: TRBJ1-2; cdr3_length: 14; v_call: TRBV4-2; cdr3_nt: TGTGCCAGCAGCCCGCCACAGGGGGCGGGTGGCTACACCTTC; cdr3_aa: CASSPPQGAGGYTF
d_call: -; clone_size: -; j_call: TRBJ2-5; cdr3_length: 13; v_call: TRBV5-6; cdr3_nt: TGTGCCAGCAGCTTCCAGTACCAAGAGACCCAGTACTTC; cdr3_aa: CASSFQYQETQYF
d_call: -; clone_size: -; j_call: TRBJ2-1; cdr3_length: 14; v_call: TRBV19; cdr3_nt: TGTGCCAGTAGTATCCTAGATATTTCGAATGAGCAGTTCTTC; cdr3_aa: CASSILDISNEQFF
d_call: TRBD1; clone_size: -; j_call: TRBJ2-3; cdr3_length: 15; v_call: TRBV5-7; cdr3_nt: TGTGCCAGCAGCTTGGAGAGACAGGGGACAGATACGCAGTATTTT; cdr3_aa: CASSLERQGTDTQYF
d_call: TRBD2; clone_size: -; j_call: TRBJ2-1; cdr3_length: 14; v_call: TRBV6-5; cdr3_nt: TGTGCCAGCAGGACTAGCGGGGGGAGGAATGAGCAGTTCTTC; cdr3_aa: CASRTSGGRNEQFF
d_call: TRBD1; clone_size: once; j_call: TRBJ1-5; cdr3_length: 15; v_call: TRBV28; cdr3_nt: TGTGCCAGCAGTTTGCCCGGGACAGAAAATCAGCCCCAGCATTTT; cdr3_aa: CASSLPGTENQPQHF
d_call: -; clone_size: -; j_call: TRBJ1-2; cdr3_length: 16; v_call: TRBV28; cdr3_nt: TGTGCCAGCATTCCGCAGGGCCTCGCTTTTAACTATGGCTACACCTTC; cdr3_aa: CASIPQGLAFNYGYTF
d_call: TRBD2; clone_size: -; j_call: TRBJ2-1; cdr3_length: 14; v_call: TRBV18; cdr3_nt: TGTGCCAGCTCACCAAGCGGGGGCAACAATGAGCAGTTCTTC; cdr3_aa: CASSPSGGNNEQFF
d_call: -; clone_size: once; j_call: TRBJ2-7; cdr3_length: 14; v_call: TRBV27; cdr3_nt: TGTGCCAGCAGTTTAAAGGGCAGGGACTACGAGCAGTACTTC; cdr3_aa: CASSLKGRDYEQYF
d_call: -; clone_size: -; j_call: TRBJ2-1; cdr3_length: 12; v_call: TRBV3-1/TRBV3-2; cdr3_nt: TGTGCCAGCAGCCTCTCCGGGGGGCGGAAGTTCTTC; cdr3_aa: CASSLSGGRKFF
d_call: -; clone_size: -; j_call: TRBJ1-1; cdr3_length: 13; v_call: TRBV12-3/TRBV12-4; cdr3_nt: TGTGCCAGCAGTTTCTCCCAGGGCACTGAAGCTTTCTTT; cdr3_aa: CASSFSQGTEAFF